This entry concerns a single T cell receptor beta chain. Participants reported their clinical history, and cohort assignment relied on those reports. Recovered status in Cohort 3 required two negative PCRs, clearance, or symptom resolution. These data come from a study of blood T cell repertoires in COVID-19. Original methodology: The assay estimated nucleated cells by amplifying reference gene primers. Clones were sequenced by immunoSEQ multiplex PCR, and TCRdb holds only the in-frame ones, with some missing. V and J calls and clone size are those listed in that table; D and trimming were worked out from the DNA. This table has nearly 350,000 clones, roughly 87% appearing once. V was clipped by 3 bases and J by 4 bases, with 9 bases between them. The germline V gene has CDR1 SGHVS and CDR2 FQNEAQ. This CDR3 spans 13 amino acids.

Input material: PBMCs or T cells enriched from blood (not recorded which). The rearrangement joins TRBV7-8 to TRBJ2-5; a weak D match, TRBD1 (5 bases). The TCR was taken from a woman aged 25 to 39 who had recovered from COVID-19. The CDR3 is CASSLTAPETQYF. DNA of the CDR3: TGTGCCAGCAGCTTGACAGCTCCAGAGACCCAGTACTTC.